A selection of T cell receptor beta chains follows, all from one sample in a study of T cells after yellow fever vaccination. TCRdb processed the 5' RACE reads anew with MiXCR; each CDR3 protein has one entry. The data hold 100,000 to 150,000 distinct CDR3 sequences, with approximately 14% observed a single time. The specimen comprised CD8+ T cells sorted from PBMCs, sampled 5 days after the yellow fever booster vaccination. All receptors come from a man aged 18 to 29 who received the YFV17D yellow fever vaccine. Both conserved end residues are part of each CDR3. The D gene is left open where the match is weak. Size values are once, few and many counts, or a class for expanded clones, and some rows have none.

clone_size: few
d_call: NA
v_call: TRBV11-2
j_call: TRBJ2-5
cdr3_length: 15
cdr3_aa: CASSLLLPPIETQYF
cdr3_nt: TGTGCCAGCAGCCTACTACTCCCACCAATTGAGACCCAGTACTTC

clone_size: NA
d_call: NA
v_call: TRBV4-3
j_call: TRBJ2-2
cdr3_length: 12
cdr3_aa: CASSPGAGELFF
cdr3_nt: TGCGCCAGCAGCCCGGGAGCCGGGGAGCTGTTTTTT

clone_size: NA
d_call: TRBD2
v_call: TRBV7-6
j_call: TRBJ2-3
cdr3_length: 16
cdr3_aa: CASSWTSGGATDTQYF
cdr3_nt: TGTGCCAGCAGCTGGACTAGCGGGGGGGCAACAGATACGCAGTATTTT

clone_size: NA
d_call: TRBD2
v_call: TRBV4-3
j_call: TRBJ2-3
cdr3_length: 17
cdr3_aa: CASSQVGSSGGPDTQYF
cdr3_nt: TGCGCCAGCAGCCAAGTGGGCTCTAGCGGGGGACCAGATACGCAGTATTTT

clone_size: few
d_call: NA
v_call: TRBV20-1
j_call: TRBJ1-2
cdr3_length: 11
cdr3_aa: CSASPLDGYTF
cdr3_nt: TGCAGTGCTAGCCCCCTCGACGGCTACACCTTC

clone_size: medium-sized
d_call: NA
v_call: TRBV13
j_call: TRBJ1-1
cdr3_length: 14
cdr3_aa: CASSLGLMRRVDFF
cdr3_nt: TGTGCCAGCAGCTTAGGCCTAATGAGGAGGGTCGATTTCTTT

clone_size: few
d_call: TRBD2
v_call: TRBV7-9
j_call: TRBJ2-3
cdr3_length: 14
cdr3_aa: CASSSSGATDTQYF
cdr3_nt: TGTGCCAGCAGCTCTAGCGGGGCTACAGATACGCAGTATTTT

clone_size: NA
d_call: NA
v_call: TRBV12-3/TRBV12-4
j_call: TRBJ2-1
cdr3_length: 13
cdr3_aa: CASWASEDNEQFF
cdr3_nt: TGTGCCAGCTGGGCTAGCGAGGACAATGAGCAGTTCTTC

clone_size: few
d_call: NA
v_call: TRBV5-5
j_call: TRBJ2-3
cdr3_length: 21
cdr3_aa: CASSLPSPRSSGTEGTDTQYF
cdr3_nt: TGTGCCAGCAGCTTGCCCTCCCCACGATCCTCCGGGACGGAAGGGACAGATACGCAGTATTTT

clone_size: NA
d_call: NA
v_call: TRBV27
j_call: TRBJ2-5
cdr3_length: 15
cdr3_aa: CASSAGLGDQETQYF
cdr3_nt: TGTGCCAGCAGCGCGGGACTGGGAGACCAAGAGACCCAGTACTTC

clone_size: NA
d_call: NA
v_call: TRBV7-2
j_call: TRBJ2-3
cdr3_length: 13
cdr3_aa: CASSLRGRHTQYF
cdr3_nt: TGTGCCAGCAGCCTCCGAGGGAGGCATACGCAGTATTTT

clone_size: NA
d_call: NA
v_call: TRBV6-2/TRBV6-3
j_call: TRBJ1-5
cdr3_length: 11
cdr3_aa: CATGLSEPQHF
cdr3_nt: TGTGCCACCGGGTTATCGGAGCCCCAGCATTTT

clone_size: NA
d_call: NA
v_call: TRBV24-1
j_call: TRBJ1-5
cdr3_length: 14
cdr3_aa: CATSDLGTMGPQHF
cdr3_nt: TGTGCCACCAGTGATTTGGGGACCATGGGGCCCCAGCATTTT

clone_size: NA
d_call: NA
v_call: TRBV5-6
j_call: TRBJ2-1
cdr3_length: 12
cdr3_aa: CASSSGWNEQFF
cdr3_nt: TGTGCCAGCAGCTCGGGGTGGAATGAGCAGTTCTTC

clone_size: NA
d_call: NA
v_call: TRBV7-9
j_call: TRBJ2-1
cdr3_length: 13
cdr3_aa: CASSISVGNEQFF
cdr3_nt: TGTGCCAGCAGCATATCGGTAGGCAATGAGCAGTTCTTC

clone_size: NA
d_call: NA
v_call: TRBV7-3
j_call: TRBJ2-2
cdr3_length: 16
cdr3_aa: CASSLGPMKGTGELFF
cdr3_nt: TGTGCCAGCAGCTTAGGTCCTATGAAGGGCACCGGGGAGCTGTTTTTT

clone_size: NA
d_call: NA
v_call: TRBV5-1
j_call: TRBJ2-7
cdr3_length: 14
cdr3_aa: CASSLAWGRDEQYF
cdr3_nt: TGCGCCAGCAGCTTGGCTTGGGGTAGAGACGAGCAGTACTTC

clone_size: NA
d_call: NA
v_call: TRBV6-5
j_call: TRBJ1-2
cdr3_length: 12
cdr3_aa: CASSPPGHGYTF
cdr3_nt: TGTGCCAGCAGTCCGCCGGGTCATGGCTACACCTTC

clone_size: few
d_call: NA
v_call: TRBV28
j_call: TRBJ2-3
cdr3_length: 15
cdr3_aa: CASSFRGVRTDTQYF
cdr3_nt: TGTGCCAGCAGTTTCAGGGGAGTGAGGACAGATACGCAGTATTTT

clone_size: NA
d_call: NA
v_call: TRBV7-3
j_call: TRBJ1-1
cdr3_length: 13
cdr3_aa: CASSPSPGTQAFF
cdr3_nt: TGTGCCAGCAGCCCCTCCCCGGGGACCCAAGCTTTCTTT

clone_size: few
d_call: NA
v_call: TRBV25-1
j_call: TRBJ2-4
cdr3_length: 11
cdr3_aa: CASSEGSIQYF
cdr3_nt: TGTGCCAGCAGTGAAGGGAGCATTCAGTACTTC

clone_size: few
d_call: TRBD2
v_call: TRBV6-5
j_call: TRBJ2-3
cdr3_length: 17
cdr3_aa: CASSYGSSGDITDTQYF
cdr3_nt: TGTGCCAGCAGTTACGGGTCTAGCGGGGATATCACAGATACGCAGTATTTT

clone_size: NA
d_call: TRBD1
v_call: TRBV27
j_call: TRBJ2-1
cdr3_length: 15
cdr3_aa: CASSPTGQGYNEQFF
cdr3_nt: TGTGCCAGCAGTCCCACCGGACAGGGTTACAATGAGCAGTTCTTC

clone_size: NA
d_call: TRBD2
v_call: TRBV10-3
j_call: TRBJ2-1
cdr3_length: 18
cdr3_aa: CAISELSTGTSGGNEQFF
cdr3_nt: TGTGCCATCAGTGAACTCTCGACGGGGACTAGCGGAGGCAATGAGCAGTTCTTC

clone_size: NA
d_call: NA
v_call: TRBV12-3/TRBV12-4
j_call: TRBJ2-3
cdr3_length: 14
cdr3_aa: CASSLVGATDTQYF
cdr3_nt: TGTGCCAGCAGTTTAGTTGGCGCCACAGATACGCAGTATTTT

clone_size: NA
d_call: NA
v_call: TRBV2
j_call: TRBJ2-1
cdr3_length: 12
cdr3_aa: CASVLATNEQFF
cdr3_nt: TGTGCCAGCGTTCTCGCTACGAATGAGCAGTTCTTC

clone_size: NA
d_call: NA
v_call: TRBV7-3
j_call: TRBJ1-2
cdr3_length: 13
cdr3_aa: CASSLRIPDGYTF
cdr3_nt: TGTGCCAGCAGCTTAAGGATTCCCGATGGCTACACCTTC

clone_size: few
d_call: NA
v_call: TRBV7-9
j_call: TRBJ2-2
cdr3_length: 13
cdr3_aa: CASSRENTGELFF
cdr3_nt: TGTGCCAGCAGCCGAGAAAACACCGGGGAGCTGTTTTTT

clone_size: few
d_call: NA
v_call: TRBV11-2
j_call: TRBJ2-1
cdr3_length: 14
cdr3_aa: CASSLTGAINEQFF
cdr3_nt: TGTGCCAGCAGCCTCACGGGCGCCATCAATGAGCAGTTCTTC

clone_size: NA
d_call: TRBD2
v_call: TRBV6-4
j_call: TRBJ2-3
cdr3_length: 16
cdr3_aa: CASSDSGTSGGDTQYF
cdr3_nt: TGTGCCAGCAGTGACTCCGGGACTAGCGGGGGGGATACGCAGTATTTT

clone_size: NA
d_call: TRBD1
v_call: TRBV28
j_call: TRBJ2-5
cdr3_length: 15
cdr3_aa: CASDPQGKTQETQYF
cdr3_nt: TGTGCCAGCGACCCACAGGGGAAAACTCAAGAGACCCAGTACTTC

clone_size: many
d_call: NA
v_call: TRBV5-1
j_call: TRBJ1-2
cdr3_length: 12
cdr3_aa: CASSDGGYGYTF
cdr3_nt: TGCGCCAGCAGCGACGGAGGTTATGGCTACACCTTC

clone_size: NA
d_call: NA
v_call: TRBV27
j_call: TRBJ2-7
cdr3_length: 16
cdr3_aa: CASSSPGRTKIHEQYF
cdr3_nt: TGTGCCAGCAGTTCCCCGGGACGGACAAAGATCCACGAGCAGTACTTC

clone_size: few
d_call: TRBD1
v_call: TRBV7-9
j_call: TRBJ2-3
cdr3_length: 16
cdr3_aa: CASSLTTGDGTDTQYF
cdr3_nt: TGTGCCAGCAGCTTGACCACAGGGGACGGCACAGATACGCAGTATTTT

clone_size: NA
d_call: TRBD2
v_call: TRBV4-2
j_call: TRBJ2-3
cdr3_length: 17
cdr3_aa: CASSQDWASGDWDTQYF
cdr3_nt: TGTGCCAGCAGCCAAGATTGGGCTAGCGGGGATTGGGATACGCAGTATTTT

clone_size: few
d_call: NA
v_call: TRBV28
j_call: TRBJ2-4
cdr3_length: 14
cdr3_aa: CASSRVRVSNIQYF
cdr3_nt: TGTGCCAGCAGTAGAGTCCGCGTTTCGAACATTCAGTACTTC

clone_size: few
d_call: TRBD2
v_call: TRBV7-8
j_call: TRBJ2-3
cdr3_length: 18
cdr3_aa: CASSPGLAGILSTDTQYF
cdr3_nt: TGTGCCAGCAGCCCGGGACTAGCGGGGATACTTAGCACAGATACGCAGTATTTT

clone_size: NA
d_call: NA
v_call: TRBV4-1
j_call: TRBJ1-3
cdr3_length: 15
cdr3_aa: CASSPVGYSGNTIYF
cdr3_nt: TGCGCCAGCAGCCCGGTGGGGTATTCTGGAAACACCATATATTTT

clone_size: few
d_call: NA
v_call: TRBV4-1
j_call: TRBJ1-2
cdr3_length: 15
cdr3_aa: CASSQVLRGNYGYTF
cdr3_nt: TGCGCCAGCAGCCAAGTGTTACGGGGAAACTATGGCTACACCTTC

clone_size: NA
d_call: NA
v_call: TRBV7-9
j_call: TRBJ2-7
cdr3_length: 12
cdr3_aa: CASSLVPGDEYF
cdr3_nt: TGTGCCAGCAGCTTAGTTCCAGGGGACGAGTACTTC

clone_size: NA
d_call: NA
v_call: TRBV7-9
j_call: TRBJ2-3
cdr3_length: 19
cdr3_aa: CASSLASEVIGGVTDTQYF
cdr3_nt: TGTGCCAGCAGCTTAGCGTCTGAGGTTATTGGCGGGGTAACAGATACGCAGTATTTT

clone_size: NA
d_call: NA
v_call: TRBV6-2/TRBV6-3
j_call: TRBJ2-2
cdr3_length: 16
cdr3_aa: CASSGRDNLVAGELFF
cdr3_nt: TGTGCCAGCAGTGGCCGTGACAACTTGGTCGCCGGGGAGCTGTTTTTT

clone_size: NA
d_call: NA
v_call: TRBV7-9
j_call: TRBJ2-5
cdr3_length: 16
cdr3_aa: CASSLEAGESQETQYF
cdr3_nt: TGTGCCAGCAGCTTAGAAGCGGGCGAATCCCAAGAGACCCAGTACTTC

clone_size: few
d_call: TRBD1
v_call: TRBV19
j_call: TRBJ2-7
cdr3_length: 13
cdr3_aa: CASTDRAGYEQYF
cdr3_nt: TGTGCCAGCACGGACAGGGCAGGCTACGAGCAGTACTTC

clone_size: NA
d_call: NA
v_call: TRBV9
j_call: TRBJ2-1
cdr3_length: 13
cdr3_aa: CASSVQDYNEQFF
cdr3_nt: TGTGCCAGCAGCGTACAGGACTACAATGAGCAGTTCTTC

clone_size: few
d_call: TRBD1
v_call: TRBV6-5
j_call: TRBJ2-5
cdr3_length: 16
cdr3_aa: CASSPTFGDRVETQYF
cdr3_nt: TGTGCCAGCAGCCCCACCTTTGGAGACAGGGTCGAGACCCAGTACTTC

clone_size: few
d_call: NA
v_call: TRBV11-2
j_call: TRBJ2-7
cdr3_length: 10
cdr3_aa: CASKGNEQYF
cdr3_nt: TGTGCCAGCAAAGGGAACGAGCAGTACTTC

clone_size: many
d_call: NA
v_call: TRBV7-6
j_call: TRBJ1-1
cdr3_length: 15
cdr3_aa: CASSLWGTENTEAFF
cdr3_nt: TGTGCCAGCAGCTTATGGGGGACGGAGAACACTGAAGCTTTCTTT

clone_size: few
d_call: NA
v_call: TRBV4-3
j_call: TRBJ1-1
cdr3_length: 14
cdr3_aa: CASSQETGTTEAFF
cdr3_nt: TGCGCCAGCAGCCAAGAGACAGGCACCACTGAAGCTTTCTTT

clone_size: NA
d_call: NA
v_call: TRBV29-1
j_call: TRBJ2-5
cdr3_length: 13
cdr3_aa: CSAVDYSQETQYF
cdr3_nt: TGCAGCGCCGTGGATTACAGCCAAGAGACCCAGTACTTC

clone_size: many
d_call: NA
v_call: TRBV4-1
j_call: TRBJ1-1
cdr3_length: 15
cdr3_aa: CASSQEGTLGTEAFF
cdr3_nt: TGCGCCAGCAGCCAAGAGGGGACCTTGGGCACTGAAGCTTTCTTT

clone_size: NA
d_call: TRBD1
v_call: TRBV7-3
j_call: TRBJ2-5
cdr3_length: 14
cdr3_aa: CASSSSGGVETQYF
cdr3_nt: TGTGCCAGCAGCTCCTCAGGGGGCGTAGAGACCCAGTACTTC